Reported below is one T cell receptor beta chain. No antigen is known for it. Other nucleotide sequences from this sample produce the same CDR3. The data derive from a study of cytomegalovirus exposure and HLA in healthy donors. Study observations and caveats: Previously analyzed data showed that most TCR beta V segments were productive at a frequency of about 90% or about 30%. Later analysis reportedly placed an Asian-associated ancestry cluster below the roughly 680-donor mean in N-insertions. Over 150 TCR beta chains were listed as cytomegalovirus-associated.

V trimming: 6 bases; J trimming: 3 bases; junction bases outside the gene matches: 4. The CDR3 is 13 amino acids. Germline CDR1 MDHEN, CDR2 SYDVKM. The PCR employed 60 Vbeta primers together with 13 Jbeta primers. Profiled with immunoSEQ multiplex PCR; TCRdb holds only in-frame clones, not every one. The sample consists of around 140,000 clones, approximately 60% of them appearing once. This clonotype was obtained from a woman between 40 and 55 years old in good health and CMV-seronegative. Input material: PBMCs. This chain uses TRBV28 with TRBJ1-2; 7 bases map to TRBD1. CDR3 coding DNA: TGTGCCAGCAGGGGTACAGGGGACTATGGCTACACCTTC. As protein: CASRGTGDYGYTF.